The text below deals with one T cell receptor (beta chain). What it recognizes is unknown. Per individual sample, eight separate reactions were used to make cDNA. TCRdb re-analyzed the 5' RACE reads; it lists each CDR3 protein once, without DNA. Its clone listing holds approximately 150,000 distinct CDR3 sequences. This specimen belongs to a study of monozygotic twins with inflammatory bowel disease. Study observations and caveats: No difference was seen in repertoire similarity between concordant and discordant twins, possibly from limited power.

Germline CDR1 reads SGHDT; CDR2 reads YYEEEE. CDR3 length equals 18 residues. The sequencing sample was made of blood. The V call is TRBV5-6, the J call TRBJ2-7; TCRdb indicates TRBD1, and absent DNA this call remains unverified. The origin of this receptor is a human donor with ulcerative colitis or Crohn's disease, or a healthy co-twin of an affected twin (not recorded which). The chain's CDR3 is CASSLEGEMTWSGYEQYF.